This TCR beta chain derives from a study of technical replicates of blood from a few donors (dated by TCRdb to the late 2010s). Trimming removed 5 bases from V and 8 bases from J, leaving 15 bases between the germline ends. From its cysteine to its phenylalanine, the CDR3 spans 13 amino acids. The DNA shown is the 39-base CDR3, in frame from base 1. The germline V gene supplies CDR1 KGHSH and CDR2 LQKENI. The method was the immunoSEQ multiplex PCR assay. As stored in TCRdb, this immuneACCESS dataset retains in-frame rearrangements with V and J assigned. A fraction of the clones does not appear; measured against another copy, unresolved V genes explain less than half of the discrepancy, and the remainder lacks a known reason. The sample table contains 60,000 to 90,000 clones; only one count was recorded for 90% to 95% of them. 0.41% of the sample comes from the top ten. For this clone: The antigen this receptor binds is unknown. One base away there is no much larger clone; base qualities are not given.

The sequence links TRBV18 to TRBJ1-2; the D segment could be TRBD1, given 6 matching bases. Sequencing used T cells isolated from PBMCs. The TCR comes from a human donor in good health. The CDR3 corresponds to CASSLQGLRGYTF. DNA sequence: TGTGCCAGCTCATTACAGGGACTAAGAGGCTACACCTTC.